This T cell receptor (beta chain) was sequenced in a study of T cell responses to AZD1222 COVID-19 vaccine. The CDR3 has 15 residues. The J segment lost 4 bases and the V segment lost 6 bases, leaving 10 bases of the junction unmatched. Germline V gene lookup returns CDR1 MNHEY and CDR2 SMNVEV (reference sequence). As regards this clone: Its antigen is currently unknown.

Study-wide results and limits: Elevations in Spike-specific TCR breadth and depth followed administration of two AZD1222 doses. Females made up more of the donors, who were largely white British, and clonal diversity may have come out too low.

Method: immunoSEQ multiplex PCR; TCRdb's copy keeps in-frame clones and lacks some. The table has about 110,000 clones, 92% seen once. The receptor was derived from an adult in good health. The sample was peripheral blood, taken on day 0 of AZD1222 vaccination. V usage is TRBV27 and J usage is TRBJ1-2; 8 bases are a match to TRBD1. The CDR3 is CASRGQGKGLYGYTF. The DNA for the CDR3 is TGTGCCAGCAGAGGACAGGGTAAGGGCCTCTATGGCTACACCTTC.